One T cell receptor (beta chain) is described in this entry. No cognate antigen has been identified for it. Base qualities are missing; no much larger clone stands one base away. This sample stems from a study of cytotoxic CD8 clonotypes in ibrutinib-treated CLL (dated by TCRdb to the early 2020s). A note on the overall study: The cohort had 11 to 12 relapsed/refractory and roughly 14 treatment-naive patients; fewer than 18 were IGHV unmutated. Partial responses were observed in approximately 24 patients and complete responses in 2; after a median follow-up of around 68 months, remission was maintained in 14 patients and progression was observed in approximately twelve. Samples at response were collected after a median of 12 months of treatment, with a range of 6 to 36 months. On average, each sample yielded roughly 260,000 productive templates and under 95,000 productive rearrangements. Longitudinal samples were obtainable from about 30% of the roughly 90 participants in the trial. Cryopreserved peripheral blood mononuclear cells were collected before treatment, at response, and at either disease progression or sustained remission. Every remission and progressive disease sample was obtained while ibrutinib was still being received by the patients. What the authors observed across the whole study: Public clonotypes were found to be uncommon and were observed to contract or remain stable during treatment; the increase in clonality was shown to reflect expansion of private clonotypes at ibrutinib response. Clonality increased at ibrutinib response, stayed stable in sustained remission, and fell back toward baseline at progression. Sampling times were not matched between sustained-remission and progressing patients, and lymph node repertoires were not studied. At baseline, clonality was higher than in age-matched healthy donors and showed a strong correlation with circulating CD8+ T-cell counts.

On a MiSeq, deep resolution sequencing aimed for a depth between 1 in 1 million and 1 in 200,000 T cells, with each clonotype covered roughly 10x on average. TCR beta libraries were generated with the immunoSEQ hsTCRB Kit. The paper's data handling went like this. Data were analyzed with ImmunoSEQ Data Assistant and ImmunoSEQ Analyzer, with V, D and J genes assigned per IMGT definitions. Clonality was computed as one minus normalized Shannon entropy of productive rearrangement frequencies, ranging from 0 to 1. Public clonotype analysis was restricted to overrepresented clonotypes comprising at least 0.05% of each patient's repertoire. Repertoires from about a dozen age-matched healthy donors in immuneACCESS were used as clonality controls. The table comes from immuneACCESS by way of TCRdb, which keeps in-frame sequences with V and J called. Part of the clones is missing from these tables; in studies checked, under half for an unresolved V gene and the rest for unknown reasons. D and trimming come from the DNA, and the V and J calls and clone size come from that table. For this sample there are about 40,000 clones; 55% to 75% appear just once. Over 9.5% of the sample comes from the top ten.

The time point label on this specimen signifies: progressive disease on ibrutinib. For TCR beta library preparation, about 2 micrograms of genomic DNA were extracted from the cryopreserved PBMCs. Longitudinal blood samples from CLL patients on ibrutinib monotherapy were analyzed using high-throughput TCR beta sequencing. The patients took part in an open-label, single-center phase 2 trial of ibrutinib monotherapy. The CDR3 measures 14 amino acids from cysteine to phenylalanine. Of the read, only the CDR3 DNA is kept; its 42 bases are in frame from base 1. Compared with germline, V lacks 1 base and J lacks 6 bases; bases without a gene match: 5. The germline V gene specifies SGHRS as CDR1 and YFSETQ as CDR2.

The specimen comprised PBMCs, sampled at disease progression, from a patient treated with ibrutinib. In this chain, TRBV5-1 is recombined with TRBJ2-3; 7 junctional bases match TRBD2. This clonotype was sampled from a human donor with chronic lymphocytic leukemia. The CDR3 reads CASSLRLAYDTQYF. In nucleotides, the sequence is TGCGCCAGCAGCTTGAGACTAGCATATGATACGCAGTATTTT.